This T cell receptor (beta chain) comes out of a study of CXCR3-negative and CXCR3-positive naive CD8 T cells. With UMI labels, 5' RACE was used to prepare the TRB cDNA libraries. TCRdb processed the 5' RACE reads again and assigns one entry to each CDR3 protein, with no DNA. The sample features tens of thousands of distinct CDR3 sequences, with around 20% in its top ten. CDR3 size: 15 residues. Germline assignment: CDR1 MNHEY and CDR2 SVGAGI. This TCR derives from a human donor in good health. Some clones in this sample may be carry-over from other donors' samples. What was sequenced was memory CD8+ T cells from blood. The V call is TRBV6-5, the J call TRBJ2-2; lacking DNA, the TRBD1 call made by TCRdb goes unchecked. The CDR3 region is CASSYSVPDTGELFF.